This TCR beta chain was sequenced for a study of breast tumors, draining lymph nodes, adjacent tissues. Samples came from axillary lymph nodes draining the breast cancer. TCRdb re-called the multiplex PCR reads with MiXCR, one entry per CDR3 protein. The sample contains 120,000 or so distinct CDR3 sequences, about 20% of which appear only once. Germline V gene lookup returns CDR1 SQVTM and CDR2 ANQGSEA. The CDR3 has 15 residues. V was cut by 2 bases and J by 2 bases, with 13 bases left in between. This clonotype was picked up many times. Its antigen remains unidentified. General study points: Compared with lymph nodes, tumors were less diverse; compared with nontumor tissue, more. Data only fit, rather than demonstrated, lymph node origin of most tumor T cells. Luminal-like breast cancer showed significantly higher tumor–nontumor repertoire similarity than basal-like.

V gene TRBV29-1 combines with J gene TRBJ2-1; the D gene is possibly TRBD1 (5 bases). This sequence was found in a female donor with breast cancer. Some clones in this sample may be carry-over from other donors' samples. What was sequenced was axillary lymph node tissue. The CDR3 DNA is TGCAGCGTTGAATCAGGGAACGTTGCCTACAATGAGCAGTTCTTC. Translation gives CSVESGNVAYNEQFF.